These 3 T cell receptor beta chains were sequenced from one sample in a study of beta chain features in type 1 diabetes. Points from the study as a whole: Among patients with Type 1 diabetes, TCRB CDR3s were moderately but significantly shorter in every one of the four CD4+ subsets.

Which antigens these TCRs recognize remains unknown. Expressed TCRB transcripts were sequenced, since all the RNA that had been isolated was reverse transcribed. Sequenced by immunoSEQ multiplex PCR; TCRdb stores in-frame clones only, minus some. The table records 250,000 to 350,000 clones, 14% of them present only once. The sequencing sample was made of naive CD4+ T cells from blood. The receptors derive from a man under 40 with type 1 diabetes.

This clone was detected only a few times. This chain links TRBV10-3 with TRBJ1-5; 9 bases line up with TRBD1. Germline CDR1 ENHRY, CDR2 SYGVKD. This CDR3 has 14 amino acids. Trimming cost V 5 bases and J 3 bases; bases outside gene matches: 2. CDR3: CAISRTGDNQPQHF. The CDR3 coding sequence is TGTGCCATCAGTAGGACAGGGGACAATCAGCCCCAGCATTTT.

This clone was counted only a few times. V is TRBV29-1 and J is TRBJ1-2; 11 bases fit TRBD1. The CDR3 length is 15 residues. V shed 0 bases and J 0 bases; nucleotides not matched to a gene: 0. Germline CDR1 reads SQVTM; CDR2 reads ANQGSEA. The CDR3 region has the DNA TGCAGCGTTGAAGAGGGACAGGGGGCTAACTATGGCTACACCTTC. Translated: CSVEEGQGANYGYTF.

This clone turned up a few times. V and J are TRBV6-5 and TRBJ2-5, with D maybe TRBD2 (5 bases). The CDR3 has 15 residues. CDR1 MNHEY and CDR2 SVGAGI come from the germline V gene. Trimming took off 6 bases at V and 5 bases at J, with 19 bases between the two ends. The CDR3 region is CASRAEVARWETQYF. Written as DNA, the CDR3 is TGTGCCAGCAGGGCCGAGGTAGCGAGATGGGAGACCCAGTACTTC.